This TCR beta chain was captured in a study of glioma-infiltrating T cells. Using RNA template, CDR3s of TCR alpha and beta were amplified with iRepertoire arm-PCR. One-step reverse transcription and amplification started from around 100-400 ng of tissue mRNA or PBMC total RNA. TCRdb used MiXCR to reprocess the multiplex PCR reads, holding one entry per CDR3 protein. The sample has about 93,000 distinct CDR3 sequences; around 40% are singletons. Germline CDR1 reads SNHLY; CDR2 reads FYNNEI. The CDR3 length is 14 residues. Study-wide findings and caveats: Gliomas, especially low-grade, showed above-expected tissue-blood divergence; non-neoplastic patients showed below. CDR3 overlap between tissue and blood was very small.

Comment on this clonotype: Its antigen is undetermined. This may be a read error, as it is one base from a much larger clone.

The clonotype comes from a human donor with low-grade glioma or glioblastoma, undergoing nonglioma brain surgery, or in good health (not recorded which). Material for sequencing was glioma tissue, nonneoplastic brain tissue, or PBMCs (not recorded which). The rearrangement links TRBV2 to TRBJ1-4; D is possibly TRBD1 (5 bases). The CDR3 DNA reads as TGTGCCAGCAGTGCCTCAGGGTTTAATGAAAAACTGCTTTTT. The encoded protein is CASSASGFNEKLLF.